Shown below are 29 T cell receptor beta chains from a single sample sequenced in a study of early T cells in non-severe SARS-CoV-2 infection. TCRdb redid the calling of the 5' RACE reads with MiXCR, one entry per CDR3 protein. Among more than 45,000 distinct CDR3 sequences, over 10% were seen once, and the ten largest hold 10%. The specimen sequenced was whole blood. Every receptor here comes from an adult who was a healthcare worker with PCR-confirmed SARS-CoV-2 infection or an uninfected control (not recorded which).

This chain links TRBV7-2 with TRBJ2-1, with a weak D call TRBD1 (6 bases). The CDR3 loop spans 13 amino acids. Per germline, CDR1 SGHTA and CDR2 FQGNSA. V was trimmed by 7 bases and J by 6 bases, leaving 13 bases between them. The CDR3 sequence: CASKQGIGNEQFF. The CDR3 bases are TGTGCCAGCAAGCAGGGGATAGGCAATGAGCAGTTCTTC.

This clonotype appeared many times. The V call is TRBV7-9, the J call TRBJ2-2; 7 bases line up with TRBD1. CDR1 and CDR2 from the germline V gene are SEHNR and FQNEAQ (reference sequence). CDR3 size: 15 residues. The junction had 7 bases not matched to a gene; V was cut back by 9 bases and J by 0 bases. The CDR3 spells CASPLGTANTGELFF. Written as DNA, the CDR3 is TGTGCCAGTCCGCTTGGGACAGCGAACACCGGGGAGCTGTTTTTT.

This clonotype was counted ten times or more. The chain recombines TRBV5-1 with TRBJ1-1; 8 bases agree with TRBD1. V lost 0 bases, J lost 4 bases, and 2 bases stayed unmatched. The CDR3 consists of 14 residues. CDR1 is SGHRS, CDR2 YFSETQ, per germline. CDR3 loop: CASSLVTGGTEAFF. DNA of the CDR3: TGCGCCAGCAGCTTGGTCACAGGGGGCACTGAAGCTTTCTTT.

In the case of this clonotype: A much larger clone lies a single base off, so this may be a read error. The chain uses TRBV18 and TRBJ2-1, with unresolved D. The germline V gene encodes CDR1 KGHSH and CDR2 LQKENI. CDR3 length equals 15 residues. The CDR3 sequence: CASSPPGSPRNVQFF. CDR3 DNA sequence: TGTGCCAGCTCACCACCGGGAAGTCCCCGCAATGTGCAGTTCTTC.

This clonotype was counted only a few times. The chain uses TRBV15 and TRBJ1-1; D uncertain. Germline CDR1 is LNHNV and CDR2 is YYDKDF (reference sequence). V lost 3 bases and J lost 4, with 12 bases in between. The CDR3 has 14 amino acids. CDR3: CATSSHGPFTEAFF. The CDR3 bases are TGTGCCACCAGCAGCCATGGACCCTTCACTGAAGCTTTCTTT.

In this sample, this clonotype turned up many times. The V and J genes are TRBV29-1 and TRBJ2-7; D is unclear. The CDR3 runs 12 residues. The germline gives CDR1 SQVTM, CDR2 ANQGSEA. Deletions cut 4 bases from V and 3 bases from J, with 10 bases between. The CDR3 sequence is CSVGEGSYEQYF. CDR3 coding DNA: TGCAGCGTTGGAGAAGGTAGCTACGAGCAGTACTTC.

This chain connects TRBV4-1 to TRBJ1-1; D might be TRBD1 (6 bases). The CDR3 spans 16 residues. V lost 5 bases to trimming and J lost 1 base, with 17 bases between them. Germline assignment: CDR1 MGHRA and CDR2 YSYEKL. In DNA form, the CDR3 reads TGCGCCAGCAGCTCTACCGCCGGGACATCGAACACTGAAGCTTTCTTT. Its protein product is CASSSTAGTSNTEAFF.

This clonotype was counted at least ten times. The J gene is TRBJ1-1, the V gene TRBV11-2; 7 nucleotides match TRBD1. The length of the CDR3 is 19 residues. The V gene's germline CDR1 is SGHAT and CDR2 FQNNGV. The V segment lost 3 bases and the J segment 3 bases; nucleotides outside the gene matches: 19. The CDR3 DNA reads TGTGCCAGCAGCTTGGCCCCTCGGACAGGCCCTAAGGGGTACACTGAAGCTTTCTTT. Translated, it gives CASSLAPRTGPKGYTEAFF.

The J gene is TRBJ2-3, the V gene TRBV6-1; TRBD1 matches at 8 bases. V was clipped by 7 bases and J by 0 bases; unmatched bases: 9. CDR1 is MNHNS, CDR2 SASEGT, per germline. The length of the CDR3 is 16 residues. In DNA form, the CDR3 reads TGTGCCAGCAAAAGAGGGCAGGGGGCTAGCACAGATACGCAGTATTTT. It specifies CASKRGQGASTDTQYF.

This clonotype was counted at least ten times. The V and J genes are TRBV2 and TRBJ1-5; D unresolved. Germline V gene data show CDR1 as SNHLY and CDR2 as FYNNEI. V dropped 4 bases and J dropped 3 bases, with 7 bases sitting between them. The CDR3 consists of 13 residues. CDR3 coding DNA: TGTGCCAGCAGTGGCTGGAACAATCAGCCCCAGCATTTT. It yields the protein CASSGWNNQPQHF.

CDR3 sequence (DNA): TGTGCCAGCAGTTTTATAGGACCTACGAACACTGAAGCTTTCTTT. Amino acid sequence: CASSFIGPTNTEAFF. The genes are TRBV27 and TRBJ1-1; D not certain. V was pared by 3 bases and J by 1 base, with 12 bases between. The germline V gene encodes CDR1 MNHEY and CDR2 SMNVEV (reference sequence). The CDR3 is 15 amino acids.

This clonotype appeared many times. The rearrangement uses TRBV5-1 and TRBJ1-1, with D possibly TRBD1 on 5 matching bases. Looked up from germline, CDR1 is SGHRS and CDR2 is YFSETQ. Between the trimmed V and J ends, which lost 3 bases and 4 bases, there was a span of 16 bases. There are 15 residues in the CDR3. CDR3 sequence: CASSSFGDGVTEAFF. Written as DNA, the CDR3 is TGCGCCAGCAGCTCCTTCGGGGACGGGGTCACTGAAGCTTTCTTT.

The gene calls are TRBV6-1 and TRBJ2-5; tentatively, D is TRBD1 or TRBD2 (5 bases each). The V and J ends lost 0 bases and 5 bases respectively, with 10 bases between them. Per germline, CDR1 MNHNS and CDR2 SASEGT. This CDR3 has 14 residues. The CDR3 protein is CASSEAQGDETQYF. The DNA of the CDR3 is TGTGCCAGCAGTGAAGCGCAAGGGGACGAGACCCAGTACTTC.

This clonotype was counted ten times or more. The rearrangement links TRBV12-3 or TRBV12-4 to TRBJ2-7, with D maybe TRBD2 (6 bases). The CDR3 consists of 15 residues. The V and J ends lost 6 bases and 2 bases respectively, with 17 bases between them. The CDR3 sequence is CASRTGGGETYEQYF. The CDR3 DNA follows: TGTGCCAGCAGAACCGGTGGCGGGGAAACCTACGAGCAGTACTTC.

The chain carries TRBV24-1 and TRBJ2-5; TRBD2 matches at 14 bases. The CDR3 loop spans 17 amino acids. The germline V gene has CDR1 KGHDR and CDR2 SFDVKD. Unmatched junction bases numbered 6, after V lost 7 bases and J lost 0 bases. This CDR3 reads CATSPGLAGVNQETQYF. CDR3 nucleotide sequence: TGTGCCACCAGCCCGGGACTAGCGGGAGTCAACCAAGAGACCCAGTACTTC.

This clonotype was counted many times. This chain links TRBV1 with TRBJ1-2; the table's TRBD1 call for D was not verified on the DNA. TRBV1 is marked as a pseudogene. CDR3 length: 16 amino acids. CDR3 bases: TGCACCAGCAGCCAAGGACCGGGACAGGGGGTTTATGGCTACACCTTC. Translated: CTSSQGPGQGVYGYTF.

The CDR3: CASSRTGTYEQYF. As DNA, the CDR3 is TGTGCCAGCAGCCGGACAGGCACCTACGAGCAGTACTTC. The chain uses TRBV6-5 and TRBJ2-7, with 7 bases matching TRBD1. V lost 6 bases and J lost 2; bases outside the gene matches: 4. Looked up from germline, CDR1 is MNHEY and CDR2 is SVGAGI. The CDR3 has 13 amino acids.

This clonotype showed up many times. The chain links TRBV11-2 to TRBJ2-1; 8 bases are shared with TRBD2. The CDR3 sequence is 15 residues long. CDR1 SGHAT and CDR2 FQNNGV come from the germline V gene. V lost 4 bases and J lost 3; bases outside the gene matches: 5. CDR3: CASSSTSAIYNEQFF. The CDR3 DNA reads as TGTGCCAGCAGCTCGACTAGCGCCATCTACAATGAGCAGTTCTTC.

This clonotype was picked up many times. The V call is TRBV29-1, the J call TRBJ2-7, with D perhaps TRBD1 or TRBD2 (5 bases each). The CDR3 consists of 13 residues. Germline V gene lookup returns CDR1 SQVTM and CDR2 ANQGSEA. The ends were cut back, 6 bases at V and 3 bases at J, with 15 bases in the middle. CDR3 amino acids: CSVLRGPYYEQYF. The CDR3 DNA sequence: TGCAGCGTCCTCCGGGGACCCTACTACGAGCAGTACTTC.

Ten or more counts support this clonotype. V is TRBV7-9 and J is TRBJ1-2, with D possibly matching TRBD1 (6 bases). The CDR3 has 15 amino acids. V lost 4 bases to trimming and J lost 6 bases, with 18 bases between them. Germline CDR1 SEHNR, CDR2 FQNEAQ (reference sequence). The CDR3 is CASSSSGGTLNGYTF. The CDR3 nucleotides read TGTGCCAGCAGCTCAAGTGGGGGGACACTTAATGGCTACACCTTC.

The V and J genes are TRBV10-2 and TRBJ2-3; 9 bases map to TRBD1. Unmatched junction bases numbered 7, after V lost 6 bases and J lost 6 bases. In germline, CDR1 is WSHSY, CDR2 SAAADI. The CDR3 spans 14 residues. CDR3 sequence reads: CASRLTGGMDTQYF. The CDR3 DNA reads as TGCGCCAGCAGGCTAACAGGGGGCATGGATACGCAGTATTTT.

This clonotype came up a few times. This rearrangement joins TRBV4-2 to TRBJ2-2; 12 bases line up with TRBD2. This CDR3 comprises 17 residues. The ends lost 2 bases at V and 6 bases at J; junction bases unmatched: 7. The V gene's germline CDR1 is LGHNA and CDR2 YNFKEQ. CDR3 residues: CASSQRTSGDIAGELFF. CDR3 DNA sequence: TGTGCCAGCAGCCAAAGGACTAGCGGGGATATCGCCGGGGAGCTGTTTTTT.

The J gene is TRBJ2-5, the V gene TRBV24-1; 8 nucleotides line up with TRBD1. The CDR3 contains 15 residues. The germline gives CDR1 KGHDR, CDR2 SFDVKD. V was clipped by 6 bases and J by 1 base; unmatched bases: 6. CDR3: CATSPGGEIQETQYF. Here the CDR3 DNA reads TGTGCCACCAGTCCAGGGGGCGAAATCCAAGAGACCCAGTACTTC.

This clonotype was picked up many times. The genes are TRBV6-2 or TRBV6-3 and TRBJ2-5, with 8 bases that match TRBD2. CDR1 MNHEY and CDR2 SVGEGT come from the germline V gene. Germline trimming cut 6 bases from V and 5 bases from J; bases unmatched to any gene: 11. The CDR3 loop spans 15 amino acids. CDR3 amino acids: CASSGSGLDGETQYF. In nucleotides, the CDR3 is TGTGCCAGCAGCGGATCGGGACTAGACGGCGAGACCCAGTACTTC.

Ten or more counts support this clonotype. This sequence joins TRBV29-1 and TRBJ1-1; D unresolved. The CDR3 totals 11 residues. Deletions cut 7 bases from V and 6 bases from J, with 12 bases between. Per germline, CDR1 SQVTM and CDR2 ANQGSEA. As DNA, the CDR3 is TGCAGCGGACGTTTCGGAGCTGAAGCTTTCTTT. Translating it yields CSGRFGAEAFF.

In the case of this clonotype: The DNA is left out, because the CDR3 cannot be placed on it with certainty; the CDR3 is given as TCRdb lists it. The gene calls are TRBV7-3 and TRBJ2-2; the D call of TRBD1 is as the table states it, not checked on the DNA. The CDR3 spans 14 residues, counting both ends. Germline V CDR1 and CDR2: SGHTA, FQGTGA. This CDR3 is CASSSGQGPGSCFF.

This clonotype was observed a handful of times. This sequence joins TRBV28 and TRBJ2-3; 8 bases are shared with TRBD1. Germline assignment: CDR1 MDHEN and CDR2 SYDVKM. The V and J ends lost 5 bases and 4 bases, in that order; junction bases with no gene match: 2. There are 13 residues in the CDR3. This CDR3 reads CASSPQGADTQYF. CDR3 DNA: TGTGCCAGCAGTCCACAGGGGGCAGATACGCAGTATTTT.

Ten or more counts support this clonotype. This chain uses TRBV7-9 with TRBJ2-3; 7 positions agree with TRBD1. Germline loops: CDR1 SEHNR, CDR2 FQNEAQ (reference sequence). This CDR3 contains 14 residues. After removal of 6 bases from V and 4 bases from J, the junction contained 7 bases not matched to a gene. CDR3 nucleotides: TGTGCCAGCAGTTTTCTAAGGGGGCCAGATACGCAGTATTTT. Translation gives CASSFLRGPDTQYF.

The chain has TRBV2 and TRBJ2-3; 9 bases are shared with TRBD2. This CDR3 contains 16 residues. CDR1 and CDR2 from the germline V gene are SNHLY and FYNNEI. The junction had 9 bases not matched to a gene; V was cut back by 1 base and J by 7 bases. The CDR3 loop reads CASSEVKAGGPNTQYF. CDR3 in DNA: TGTGCCAGCAGTGAAGTGAAAGCGGGGGGCCCCAATACGCAGTATTTT.